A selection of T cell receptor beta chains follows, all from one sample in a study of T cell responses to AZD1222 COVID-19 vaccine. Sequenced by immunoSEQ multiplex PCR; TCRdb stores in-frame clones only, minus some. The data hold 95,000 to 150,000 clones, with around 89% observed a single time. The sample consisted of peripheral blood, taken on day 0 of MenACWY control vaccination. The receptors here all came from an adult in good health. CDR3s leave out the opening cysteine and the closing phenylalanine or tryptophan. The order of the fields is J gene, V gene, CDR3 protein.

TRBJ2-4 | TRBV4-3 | ASSQDMGQGENIQY
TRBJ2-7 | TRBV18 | ASSPGLVNYEQY
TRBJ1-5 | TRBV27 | ASSLQTGQPQH
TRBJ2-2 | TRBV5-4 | ASSTTPPGRGGTGELF
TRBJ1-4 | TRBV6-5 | ASSPLLTGNEKLF
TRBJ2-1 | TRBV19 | ASSILGNNEQF
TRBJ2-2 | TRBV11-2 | ASSLTGIGELF
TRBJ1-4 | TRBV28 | ASSPGVVGSEKLF
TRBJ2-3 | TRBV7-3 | ASSLGAGGPTDTQY
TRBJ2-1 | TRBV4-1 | ASSRPSGSSYNEQF
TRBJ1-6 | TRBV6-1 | ASSEAGQGNSPLH
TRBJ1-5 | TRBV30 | AWRAQGEGQPQH
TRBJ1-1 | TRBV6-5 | ASRWDRGGNTEAF
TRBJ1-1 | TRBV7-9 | ASSPPSSNTEAF
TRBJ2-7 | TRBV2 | ASRSTGSEQY
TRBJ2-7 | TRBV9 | ASSSGQGDPYEQY
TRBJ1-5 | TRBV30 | AWSAGTLINQPQH
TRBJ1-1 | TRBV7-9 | ASSLGQGNTEAF
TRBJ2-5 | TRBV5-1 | ASSLKSGGEETQY
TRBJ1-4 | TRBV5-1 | ASSRETMGTNEKLF
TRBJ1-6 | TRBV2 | ASSEELVGYINSPLH
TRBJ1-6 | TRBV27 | ASSLTGENSPLH
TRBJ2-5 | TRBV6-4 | ASSDGLAGAWETQY
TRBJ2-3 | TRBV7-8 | ASSEGTGGTADTQY
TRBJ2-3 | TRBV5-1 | ASSQGQTTDTQY
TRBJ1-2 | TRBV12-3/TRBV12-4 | ASSFGTVGYT
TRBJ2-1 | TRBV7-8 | ASSLRLGQSYNEQF
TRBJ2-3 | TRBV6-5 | ASRDSRTDTQY
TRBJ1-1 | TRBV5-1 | ASSLDKQGIGTEAF
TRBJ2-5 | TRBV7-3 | ASSQAGTGGTQY
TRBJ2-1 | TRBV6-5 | ASSNFNEQF
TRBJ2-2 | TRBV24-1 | ATNRDTTSQNTGELF
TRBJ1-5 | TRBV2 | ASSERAGNQPQH
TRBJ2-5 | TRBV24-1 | ATSDRTSGSLETQY
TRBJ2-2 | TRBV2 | ASQTENTGELF
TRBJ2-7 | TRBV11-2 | ASSPEASEQY
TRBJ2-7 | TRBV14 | ASSQDESRDRITLSAYEQY
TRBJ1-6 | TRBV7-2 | ASSFSGIGSPLH
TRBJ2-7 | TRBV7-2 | ASSSGTLALYEQY